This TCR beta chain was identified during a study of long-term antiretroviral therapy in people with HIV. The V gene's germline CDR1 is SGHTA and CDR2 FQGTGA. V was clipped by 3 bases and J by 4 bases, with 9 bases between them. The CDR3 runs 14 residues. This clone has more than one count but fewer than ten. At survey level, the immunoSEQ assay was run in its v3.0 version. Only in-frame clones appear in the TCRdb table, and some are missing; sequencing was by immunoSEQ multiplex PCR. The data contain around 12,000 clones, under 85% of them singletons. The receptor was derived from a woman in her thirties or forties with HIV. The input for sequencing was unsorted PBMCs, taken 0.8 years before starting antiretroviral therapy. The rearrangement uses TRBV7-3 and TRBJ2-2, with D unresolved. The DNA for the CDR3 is TGTGCCAGCAGCTTGGGGTCAGGCACCGGGGAGCTGTTTTTT. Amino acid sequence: CASSLGSGTGELFF.